Each of the 30 T cell receptor beta chains below was sequenced from the same sample in a study of T cells after yellow fever vaccination. TCRdb ran MiXCR on the 5' RACE reads and lists one entry per CDR3 protein. The sample lists about 630,000 distinct CDR3 sequences; about 12% were seen once. The sequencing here drew on PBMCs, taken on the day of the yellow fever booster vaccination. These receptors were taken from a man aged 25-45 years who received the YFV17D yellow fever vaccine.

In this sample, this clonotype turned up many times. The chain uses TRBV20-1 and TRBJ2-1; 8 nucleotides agree with TRBD2. Germline V gene data show CDR1 as DFQATT and CDR2 as SNEGSKA (reference sequence). The length of the CDR3 is 17 residues. V lost 2 bases, J lost 3 bases, and 12 bases stayed unmatched. This CDR3 is CSARSPNTGTSYNEQFF. The CDR3 DNA is TGCAGTGCTAGATCCCCGAACACCGGGACTAGCTACAATGAGCAGTTCTTC.

The chain has TRBV20-1 and TRBJ1-3; 11 bases match TRBD1. In germline, CDR1 is DFQATT, CDR2 SNEGSKA (reference sequence). V dropped 0 bases and J dropped 1; count of bases not matched to a gene: 14. The CDR3 sequence is 20 residues long. This CDR3 reads CSARDPRTGGAFGSGNTIYF. Here the CDR3 DNA reads TGCAGTGCTAGAGATCCCAGGACAGGGGGCGCATTTGGTTCTGGAAACACCATATATTTT.

In its sample, this clonotype was seen a few times. J is TRBJ1-5 and V is TRBV12-3 or TRBV12-4; weak D call: TRBD1 (5 bases). V was trimmed by 6 bases and J by 5 bases, leaving 17 bases between them. This CDR3 is 15 amino acids long. The DNA of the CDR3 is TGTGCCAGCAGCCCGGAGGGCAGGGCGTATCAGCCCCAGCATTTT. The encoded protein is CASSPEGRAYQPQHF.

This clonotype has just one count. The V gene is TRBV5-1, the J gene TRBJ2-1, with D perhaps matching TRBD1 (6 bases). Deletions cut 5 bases from V and 7 bases from J, with 10 bases between. The CDR3 has 12 amino acids. Germline loops: CDR1 SGHRS, CDR2 YFSETQ. The CDR3 region has the DNA TGCGCCAGCAGGGTAACAGGGAATGAGCAGTTCTTC. Amino acids: CASRVTGNEQFF.

This clonotype showed up just a few times. This chain uses TRBV6-1 with TRBJ2-7; 10 nucleotides agree with TRBD1. The CDR3 spans 15 residues. Germline V CDR1 and CDR2: MNHNS, SASEGT. Trimming cost V 3 bases and J 5 bases; bases outside gene matches: 7. Written as DNA, the CDR3 is TGTGCCAGCAGTGAGCCGGGACAGGGGACCCACGAGCAGTACTTC. Its protein product is CASSEPGQGTHEQYF.

The chain recombines TRBV10-3 with TRBJ1-4, with D maybe TRBD1 (6 bases). V was pared by 3 bases and J by 7 bases, with 15 bases between. The CDR3 covers 15 residues. Germline assignment: CDR1 ENHRY and CDR2 SYGVKD. CDR3 sequence (DNA): TGTGCCATCAGTGACGGGGGCAGTTCCGGTGAAAAACTGTTTTTT. It yields the protein CAISDGGSSGEKLFF.

The rearrangement uses TRBV29-1 and TRBJ1-1; D possibly corresponds to TRBD1 (6 bases). Germline CDR1 SQVTM, CDR2 ANQGSEA. This CDR3 comprises 12 residues. V was pared by 7 bases and J by 1 base, with 10 bases between. CDR3 region: CSAGQRNTEAFF. The CDR3 coding sequence is TGCAGCGCCGGACAGAGGAACACTGAAGCTTTCTTT. The full variable domain, in which reference TRBV29-1 and TRBJ1-1 provide the parts outside the CDR3, is SAVISQKPSRDICQRGTSLTIQCQVDSQVTMMFWYRQQPGQSLTLIATANQGSEATYESGFVIDKFPISRPNLTFSTLTVSNMSPEDSSIYLCSAGQRNTEAFFGQGTRLTVV.

This clonotype was observed a handful of times. CDR3 DNA: TGTGCCAGCAGCGCCGTCCCGGGACAGGCCCCGGGCGTGGCCGAGCAGTACTTC. Translating gives CASSAVPGQAPGVAEQYF. The rearrangement joins TRBV9 to TRBJ2-7; 8 nucleotides agree with TRBD1. CDR1 SGDLS and CDR2 YYNGEE come from the germline V gene. This CDR3 contains 18 residues. V trimming: 3 bases; J trimming: 6 bases; junction bases outside the gene matches: 20.

This clonotype was picked up a small number of times. The chain is built from TRBV7-6 and TRBJ2-2; D uncertain. The length of the CDR3 is 14 residues. Per the germline V gene, CDR1 is SGHVS and CDR2 is FNYEAQ. V lost 1 base to trimming and J lost 4 bases, with 7 bases between them. CDR3 in amino acids: CASSLEGITGELFF. The CDR3 DNA sequence: TGTGCCAGCAGCTTAGAGGGTATCACCGGGGAGCTGTTTTTT.

This clonotype was counted a few times. The chain uses TRBV5-1 and TRBJ2-5, with 9 bases aligning to TRBD2. CDR1 and CDR2 (germline): SGHRS, YFSETQ. The CDR3 has 12 residues. V shed 4 bases and J 9 bases; nucleotides not matched to a gene: 4. The CDR3 sequence is CASSIAGVAQYF. As DNA, the CDR3 is TGCGCCAGCAGCATAGCGGGAGTGGCCCAGTACTTC. The whole variable domain, remainder taken from reference TRBV5-1 and TRBJ2-5, is KAGVTQTPRYLIKTRGQQVTLSCSPISGHRSVSWYQQTPGQGLQFLFEYFSETQRNKGNFPGRFSGRQFSNSRSEMNVSTLELGDSALYLCASSIAGVAQYFGPGTRLLVL.

A few counts support this clonotype. The gene calls are TRBV9 and TRBJ2-1; tentative D call: TRBD2 (5 bases). The CDR3 consists of 16 residues. Germline V gives CDR1 SGDLS, CDR2 YYNGEE. The ends were cut back, 0 bases at V and 2 bases at J, with 12 bases in the middle. CDR3 loop: CASSVGAEAAYNEQFF. Written as DNA, the CDR3 is TGTGCCAGCAGCGTAGGAGCGGAGGCGGCCTACAATGAGCAGTTCTTC.

This clonotype has only a few counts. The rearrangement links TRBV29-1 to TRBJ2-3; 7 bases agree with TRBD1. The ends lost 1 base at V and 6 bases at J; junction bases unmatched: 13. The CDR3 loop spans 16 amino acids. The V gene's germline CDR1 is SQVTM and CDR2 ANQGSEA. The CDR3 is CSVEGRGGSPMDTQYF. In nucleotides, the CDR3 is TGCAGCGTTGAAGGAAGAGGGGGCTCACCGATGGATACGCAGTATTTT.

This chain uses TRBV5-1 with TRBJ2-1, with D possibly being TRBD2 (6 bases). The CDR3 length is 15 residues. The germline gives CDR1 SGHRS, CDR2 YFSETQ. V gave up 0 bases and J gave up 10 bases, with 17 bases separating them. The CDR3 nucleotides are TGCGCCAGCAGCTTGGCGGGAGCCACCCAGGGAGAGCAGTTCTTC. It codes for CASSLAGATQGEQFF.

This clonotype has more than one count but fewer than ten. The chain carries TRBV3-1 and TRBJ1-6, with D uncertain. V was clipped by 4 bases and J by 6 bases, with 13 bases between them. The CDR3 spans 15 residues. The germline CDR1 and CDR2 sequences are LGHDT and YNNKEL (reference sequence). The CDR3 loop is CASSPAGDSNSPLHF. CDR3 DNA sequence: TGTGCCAGCAGCCCCGCCGGGGATTCTAATTCACCCCTCCACTTT.

The J gene is TRBJ2-7, the V gene TRBV20-1; 10 bases agree with TRBD2. The junction had 4 bases not matched to a gene; V was cut back by 0 bases and J by 2 bases. CDR3 length: 15 residues. Germline loops: CDR1 DFQATT, CDR2 SNEGSKA (reference sequence). The CDR3, as DNA: TGCAGTGCTAGAGATCTAGCGGGAGTCCCCTACGAGCAGTACTTC. Amino acids: CSARDLAGVPYEQYF.

The chain joins TRBV20-1 to TRBJ2-5; D gene unclear. CDR1 is DFQATT, CDR2 SNEGSKA, per germline (reference sequence). Between the trimmed V and J ends, which lost 4 bases and 4 bases, there was a span of 13 bases. The CDR3 has 13 amino acids. The CDR3 reads CSAITGGAETQYF. The CDR3 DNA reads TGCAGTGCTATCACGGGCGGAGCAGAGACCCAGTACTTC.

The V gene is TRBV12-3 or TRBV12-4, the J gene TRBJ2-7, with D tentatively TRBD2 (6 bases). Between the trimmed V and J ends, which lost 7 bases and 4 bases, there was a span of 23 bases. This CDR3 comprises 16 residues. Here the CDR3 DNA reads TGTGCCAGCACCTTGGGCCTAGCCGGAGGGGCTTACGAGCAGTACTTC. It is translated as CASTLGLAGGAYEQYF.

V usage is TRBV4-3 and J usage is TRBJ2-2; 7 positions match TRBD2. CDR1 LGHNA and CDR2 YSLEER come from the germline V gene. V was clipped by 0 bases and J by 1 base; unmatched bases: 5. The CDR3 runs 17 residues. The CDR3, as DNA: TGCGCCAGCAGCCAAGAAAAAGCGGGGAAGAACACCGGGGAGCTGTTTTTT. This encodes CASSQEKAGKNTGELFF.

The sample holds many counts of this clonotype. The genes are TRBV7-9 and TRBJ2-7, with 8 bases fitting TRBD2. V shed 5 bases and J 2 bases; nucleotides not matched to a gene: 8. This CDR3 spans 15 amino acids. Germline V gene data show CDR1 as SEHNR and CDR2 as FQNEAQ (reference sequence). CDR3 amino acids: CASSPGTRFPYEQYF. DNA for the CDR3: TGTGCCAGCAGCCCCGGGACTAGGTTTCCCTACGAGCAGTACTTC. Filled out from reference TRBV7-9 and TRBJ2-7, the complete variable domain reads DTGVSQNPRHKITKRGQNVTFRCDPISEHNRLYWYRQTLGQGPEFLTYFQNEAQLEKSRLLSDRFSAERPKGSFSTLEIQRTEQGDSAMYLCASSPGTRFPYEQYFGPGTRLTVT.

This clonotype showed up many times. The chain employs TRBV29-1 and TRBJ2-4; D not resolved. V was clipped by 7 bases and J by 2 bases, with 24 bases between them. CDR1 SQVTM and CDR2 ANQGSEA come from the germline V gene. The CDR3 consists of 17 residues. The CDR3 DNA reads as TGCAGCGCCGCTGGCAGAGATAAGGTTTCTACCAAAAACATTCAGTACTTC. Translating gives CSAAGRDKVSTKNIQYF.

The genes are TRBV6-2 or TRBV6-3 and TRBJ2-3, with TRBD2 as a possible D gene (5 bases). V lost 3 bases and J 2 bases, leaving 18 bases between the germline ends. The length of the CDR3 is 17 residues. Germline CDR1 MNHEY, CDR2 SVGEGT. The DNA for the CDR3 is TGTGCCAGCAGTTATCCCACCTACGGAGCGGACACAGATACGCAGTATTTT. It translates to CASSYPTYGADTDTQYF.

J is TRBJ2-3 and V is TRBV7-2; possibly TRBD1 or TRBD2 for D (5 bases each). The ends were cut back, 5 bases at V and 1 base at J, with 16 bases in the middle. The CDR3 runs 16 residues. CDR1 and CDR2 (germline): SGHTA, FQGNSA. In DNA, the CDR3 is TGTGCCAGCAGCCGCGAGGGGTATTTTGGCACAGATACGCAGTATTTT. This translates into CASSREGYFGTDTQYF.

This chain links TRBV11-3 with TRBJ2-5; 8 positions agree with TRBD1. Germline CDR1 is SGHNT and CDR2 is YENEEA. With V trimmed by 3 bases and J by 2 bases, 11 bases remained unmatched. The CDR3 is 17 residues long. The CDR3 DNA is TGTGCCAGCAGCTTGGGAGATACCGGGACAGGACAAGAGACCCAGTACTTC. Translated, it gives CASSLGDTGTGQETQYF.

This chain connects TRBV10-3 to TRBJ2-1, with 10 bases aligning to TRBD2. The CDR3 is made up of 15 amino acids. V lost 7 bases to trimming and J lost 8 bases; unmatched junction nucleotides: 11. Germline V lookup: CDR1 ENHRY, CDR2 SYGVKD. As DNA, the CDR3 is TGTGCCATCACTACTAGCGGGGTCGCCCTCGATGAGCAGTTCTTC. This codes for CAITTSGVALDEQFF.

This clonotype appeared once. The chain employs TRBV19 and TRBJ2-2; TRBD2 aligns across 7 bases. The CDR3 covers 16 residues. The trim removed 0 bases at V and 1 base at J, leaving 2 bases unmatched. CDR1 is LNHDA and CDR2 is SQIVND in the germline V gene (reference sequence). The CDR3 nucleotides are TGTGCCAGTAGTATAGACCCTAGCGGGAACACCGGGGAGCTGTTTTTT. Translated, it gives CASSIDPSGNTGELFF.

The rearrangement uses TRBV19 and TRBJ1-2, with a tentative D call TRBD1 (6 bases). CDR1 and CDR2 from the germline V gene are LNHDA and SQIVND (reference sequence). The CDR3 is made up of 16 amino acids. The germline V and J ends were trimmed by 3 bases and 8 bases, with 22 bases remaining between them. CDR3 residues: CASSIYPGHESFGYTF. The CDR3 nucleotides read TGTGCCAGTAGTATCTATCCGGGACATGAGTCGTTCGGCTACACCTTC.

This clonotype has only a few counts. The V and J genes are TRBV7-9 and TRBJ2-3; D gene unclear. The germline gives CDR1 SEHNR, CDR2 FQNEAQ (reference sequence). The V gene lost 0 bases and the J gene lost 3 bases, with 10 bases spanning the gap. The CDR3 has 15 residues. CDR3 sequence (DNA): TGTGCCAGCAGCTTAGCGAAGGGCCGGACAGATACGCAGTATTTT. It translates to CASSLAKGRTDTQYF.

In this sample, this clonotype turned up a few times. The rearrangement links TRBV6-2 or TRBV6-3 to TRBJ1-1, with D uncertain. V lost 5 bases and J lost 11, with 12 bases in between. Germline values: CDR1 MNHEY, CDR2 SVGEGT. This CDR3 spans 11 amino acids. The CDR3 here is CASSHGSGAFF. DNA of the CDR3: TGTGCCAGCAGTCACGGATCAGGCGCTTTCTTT.

This clonotype has at least ten counts. The chain recombines TRBV20-1 with TRBJ2-5; a possible D gene is TRBD2 (5 bases). CDR1 is DFQATT and CDR2 is SNEGSKA in the germline V gene (reference sequence). Trimming shortened V by 3 bases and J by 4 bases, and 9 bases separated the two germline ends. The CDR3 contains 12 residues. CDR3 residues: CSASSAGETQYF. The CDR3 region has the DNA TGCAGTGCTAGTTCGGCGGGAGAGACCCAGTACTTC.

This clonotype was recorded a few times. V usage is TRBV20-1 and J usage is TRBJ2-3; 11 bases match TRBD2. Trimming at V came to 6 bases and at J to 6 bases, leaving 11 bases not matched to a gene. This CDR3 has 15 residues. The V gene's germline CDR1 is DFQATT and CDR2 SNEGSKA (reference sequence). As DNA, the CDR3 is TGCAGTGCACCCGGGACTAGCGGTATTCGGGATACGCAGTATTTT. It codes for CSAPGTSGIRDTQYF.